This T cell receptor (beta chain) was sequenced during a study of T cells in women clearing cervical HPV infection. Remarks on this clone: Sequencing ends 3 residues short of the CDR3 end; the germline J gene provides the rest.

Using immunoSEQ multiplex PCR, the repertoire was profiled, and TCRdb retains in-frame clones only, with some absent. This sample's table reports under 45,000 clones. The CDR3 has 15 amino acids. V was pared by 1 base and J by 9 bases, with 9 bases of the junction left unmatched. Per the germline V gene, CDR1 is SQVTM and CDR2 is ANQGSEA. This rearrangement joins TRBV29-1 to TRBJ2-1, with 10 bases fitting TRBD2. The sample taken for sequencing was blood buffy coat. This TCR was sampled from a woman between 18 and 69 years old with a cervical HPV16 infection that either progressed to CIN3+ or cleared (not recorded which). CDR3 region: CSVEGSGRASFEQFF. The DNA read from the CDR3 is TGCAGCGTTGAAGGAAGCGGGAGGGCCTCCTTTGAG.